These 20 T cell receptor beta chains were all obtained from the same sample, sequenced in a study of shared clonotypes between healthy human individuals. Some clones are missing from TCRdb's copy, which holds only in-frame ones; the method was immunoSEQ multiplex PCR. Among 2 million to 2.5 million clones listed, less than 95% were seen once. Material for sequencing was naive CD4+ T cells from PBMCs. Subset given: CD45RA+ positively selected. The receptors come from a man between 18 and 29 years old in good health. Some clones in this sample may be carry-over from other donors' samples.

This rearrangement joins TRBV5-4 to TRBJ1-2, with TRBD1 identical over 9 bases. The CDR3 is 15 amino acids. Germline V gene lookup returns CDR1 SGHNT and CDR2 YYREEE (reference sequence). V lost 4 bases and J lost 4; bases outside the gene matches: 8. CDR3 bases: TGTGCCAGCAGCGTCGACAGGGGGGGAGTCTATGGCTACACCTTC. It yields the protein CASSVDRGGVYGYTF.

The V call is TRBV19, the J call TRBJ1-5; no clear D. The V gene lost 5 bases and the J gene lost 5 bases, with 10 bases spanning the gap. The CDR3 has 13 amino acids. Germline V gene lookup returns CDR1 LNHDA and CDR2 SQIVND (reference sequence). CDR3: CASSGAGYQPQHF. In DNA, the CDR3 is TGTGCCAGTAGTGGAGCGGGGTATCAGCCCCAGCATTTT.

The gene calls are TRBV4-3 and TRBJ1-1; D is unclear. Germline-derived CDR1 and CDR2 are LGHNA and YSLEER. V was pared by 1 base and J by 4 bases, with 7 bases between. CDR3 length: 13 residues. In DNA form, the CDR3 reads TGCGCCAGCAGCCAAGTAGTGACCACTGAAGCTTTCTTT. Protein product: CASSQVVTTEAFF.

V and J are TRBV4-1 and TRBJ2-2; D possibly corresponds to TRBD1 (6 bases). Trimming shortened V by 8 bases and J by 6 bases, and 16 bases separated the two germline ends. This CDR3 has 14 amino acids. Germline CDR1 and CDR2: MGHRA and YSYEKL. CDR3 protein: CASAGDVLAGELFF. The CDR3 DNA follows: TGCGCCAGCGCAGGGGACGTACTCGCCGGGGAGCTGTTTTTT.

Turning to this clone: Other DNA sequences within the sample encode an identical CDR3. This chain links TRBV7-9 with TRBJ2-1; tentative D call: TRBD2 (6 bases). Trimming removed 3 bases at V and 4 bases at J, with 7 bases between. This CDR3 region has 13 residues. CDR1 and CDR2 (germline): SEHNR, FQNEAQ (reference sequence). CDR3: CASSLGLYNEQFF. CDR3 DNA: TGTGCCAGCAGCTTGGGACTGTACAATGAGCAGTTCTTC.

V is TRBV7-9 and J is TRBJ2-1; D is perhaps TRBD1 or TRBD2 (5 bases each). The V gene lost 5 bases and the J gene lost 4 bases, with 12 bases spanning the gap. The CDR3 runs to 14 residues. The germline CDR1 and CDR2 sequences are SEHNR and FQNEAQ (reference sequence). In DNA, the CDR3 is TGTGCCAGCAGCCCTGGGACCGATTACAATGAGCAGTTCTTC. Protein product: CASSPGTDYNEQFF.

The CDR3 coding sequence is TGTGCCAGCAGTGCGGGGGCGAGCACTGAAGCTTTCTTT. Translating it yields CASSAGASTEAFF. The chain carries TRBV28 and TRBJ1-1; possibly TRBD1 for D (6 bases). Germline V CDR1 and CDR2: MDHEN, SYDVKM. The CDR3 sequence is 13 residues long. The germline V and J ends were trimmed by 5 bases and 4 bases, with 11 bases remaining between them. Drawing the rest from reference TRBV28 and TRBJ1-1, the complete variable domain is DVKVTQSSRYLVKRTGEKVFLECVQDMDHENMFWYRQDPGLGLRLIYFSYDVKMKEKGDIPEGYSVSREKKERFSLILESASTNQTSMYLCASSAGASTEAFFGQGTRLTVV.

V and J are TRBV9 and TRBJ1-5; possibly TRBD1 for D (5 bases). Germline V lookup: CDR1 SGDLS, CDR2 YYNGEE. The ends were cut back, 2 bases at V and 10 bases at J, with 22 bases in the middle. This CDR3 has 16 amino acids. CDR3 in DNA: TGTGCCAGCAGCGTCGGACCCGGGACTCCGTCTCAACCCCAGCATTTT. Translation: CASSVGPGTPSQPQHF.

CDR3 in amino acids: CASSPPGGSDSPLHF. CDR3 sequence (DNA): TGTGCCAGCTCACCACCGGGGGGGAGCGATTCACCCCTCCACTTT. The chain is built from TRBV18 and TRBJ1-6; TRBD1 might be the D (5 bases). Trimming stripped 0 bases from V and 8 bases from J, with 11 bases between. Germline V lookup: CDR1 KGHSH, CDR2 LQKENI. The CDR3 length is 15 residues.

This chain joins TRBV6-1 and TRBJ2-4, with 7 bases fitting TRBD1. Germline trimming cut 1 base from V and 2 bases from J; bases unmatched to any gene: 8. Germline CDR1 reads MNHNS; CDR2 reads SASEGT. The CDR3 spans 17 residues. This CDR3 is CASSEGLGQLSKNIQYF. The CDR3 DNA reads as TGTGCCAGCAGTGAAGGTTTGGGACAGTTATCCAAAAACATTCAGTACTTC.

The chain combines TRBV5-1 with TRBJ2-3; weak D call: TRBD2 (5 bases). The CDR3 extends over 16 amino acids. V shed 0 bases and J shed 0 bases, with 11 bases lying between them. In germline, CDR1 is SGHRS, CDR2 YFSETQ. CDR3 region: CASSLEAGPSTDTQYF. The CDR3 DNA reads TGCGCCAGCAGCTTGGAGGCGGGCCCTAGCACAGATACGCAGTATTTT. The full variable domain, completed using reference TRBV5-1 and TRBJ2-3, is KAGVTQTPRYLIKTRGQQVTLSCSPISGHRSVSWYQQTPGQGLQFLFEYFSETQRNKGNFPGRFSGRQFSNSRSEMNVSTLELGDSALYLCASSLEAGPSTDTQYFGPGTRLTVL.

This sequence joins TRBV6-5 and TRBJ2-3; TRBD2 aligns across 10 bases. V lost 4 bases and J lost 0; bases outside the gene matches: 4. The CDR3 sequence is 16 residues long. Germline CDR1 MNHEY, CDR2 SVGAGI. The CDR3, as DNA: TGTGCCAGCAGTTCCCTAGCGGGAGCTAGCACAGATACGCAGTATTTT. Amino acid sequence: CASSSLAGASTDTQYF.

The CDR3 sequence: CATSLIRDSNQPQHF. DNA for the CDR3: TGTGCCACCAGTCTAATAAGGGATAGCAATCAGCCCCAGCATTTT. The genes are TRBV15 and TRBJ1-5; D remains ambiguous. Germline V CDR1 and CDR2: LNHNV, YYDKDF (reference sequence). The CDR3 covers 15 residues. The V gene lost 6 bases and the J gene lost 0 bases, with 12 bases spanning the gap.

The CDR3 bases are TGCGCCAGCAGCGCGGACGGGTACAATGAGCAGTTCTTC. This sequence encodes CASSADGYNEQFF. This sequence joins TRBV5-1 and TRBJ2-1; D is unclear. This CDR3 is built from 13 residues. V was shortened by 4 bases and J by 4 bases, with 9 bases between the two germline ends. Germline V lookup: CDR1 SGHRS, CDR2 YFSETQ.

This clone showed up just a few times. V and J are TRBV5-4 and TRBJ2-7; 10 bases fit TRBD1. V lost 4 bases, J lost 6 bases, and 7 bases stayed unmatched. Germline-derived CDR1 and CDR2 are SGHNT and YYREEE (reference sequence). CDR3 size: 14 residues. The DNA of the CDR3 is TGTGCCAGCAGCACCGGGGACAGGGGCTCCGAGCAGTACTTC. Translated, it gives CASSTGDRGSEQYF.

This chain uses TRBV2 with TRBJ1-2, with D possibly being TRBD1 (6 bases). V was cut by 5 bases and J by 4 bases, with 14 bases left in between. The germline CDR1 and CDR2 sequences are SNHLY and FYNNEI. CDR3 length equals 14 residues. The CDR3 region is CASSLLGGLYGYTF. CDR3 sequence (DNA): TGTGCCAGCAGTCTACTGGGGGGCCTCTATGGCTACACCTTC.

J is TRBJ1-3 and V is TRBV28, with D perhaps matching TRBD1 (6 bases). The CDR3 is made up of 13 amino acids. CDR1 is MDHEN and CDR2 is SYDVKM in the germline V gene. The V end was cut by 11 bases, the J end by 4 bases, with 15 bases between. The CDR3 loop is CAGGREMGNTIYF. In DNA form, the CDR3 reads TGTGCCGGGGGCAGGGAAATGGGAAACACCATATATTTT. The entire variable domain, with the rest obtained from reference TRBV28 and TRBJ1-3, is as follows: DVKVTQSSRYLVKRTGEKVFLECVQDMDHENMFWYRQDPGLGLRLIYFSYDVKMKEKGDIPEGYSVSREKKERFSLILESASTNQTSMYLCAGGREMGNTIYFGEGSWLTVV.

The chain has TRBV4-2 and TRBJ2-1; D might be TRBD2 (6 bases). CDR3 length: 14 amino acids. Germline values: CDR1 LGHNA, CDR2 YNFKEQ. V was pared by 6 bases and J by 3 bases, with 12 bases between. CDR3 in amino acids: CASSLGTHYNEQFF. The CDR3, as DNA: TGTGCCAGCAGTCTAGGGACTCACTACAATGAGCAGTTCTTC.

V and J are TRBV11-1 and TRBJ2-3, with a tentative D call TRBD2 (5 bases). This CDR3 is built from 13 residues. Trimming removed 5 bases from V and 6 bases from J, with 12 bases in between. Germline V gene lookup returns CDR1 SGHAT and CDR2 FQDESV (reference sequence). The CDR3 coding sequence is TGTGCCAGCAGCCGAGAACGAGGGGATACGCAGTATTTT. It translates to CASSRERGDTQYF.

The chain links TRBV5-1 to TRBJ1-1, with D unclear. CDR3 size: 14 residues. The germline V gene encodes CDR1 SGHRS and CDR2 YFSETQ. Between the trimmed V and J ends, which lost 0 bases and 1 base, there was a span of 7 bases. The CDR3 here is CASSLDTQNTEAFF. CDR3 DNA sequence: TGCGCCAGCAGCTTGGACACGCAGAACACTGAAGCTTTCTTT.